This TCR beta chain was found in a study of shared clonotypes between healthy human individuals. Produced via immunoSEQ multiplex PCR; TCRdb's table is partial and in-frame only. This table holds roughly 1,500,000 clones, 95% to 99% found once. Study donors comprised healthy, HIV-negative adults devoid of recent acute infection or vaccination. Trimming cost V 5 bases and J 0 bases, with 12 bases left between them. Germline lookup yields CDR1 SGHTA and CDR2 FQGNSA. There are 15 residues in the CDR3. The material sequenced was naive CD4+ T cells sorted from blood. Specified subset: CD45RA+ positively selected. The sequence was collected from a man aged 25 to 40 in good health. The chain combines TRBV7-2 with TRBJ2-3; D unresolved. The CDR3: CASSPTSPSTDTQYF. CDR3 in DNA: TGTGCCAGCAGCCCCACGAGTCCCAGCACAGATACGCAGTATTTT.